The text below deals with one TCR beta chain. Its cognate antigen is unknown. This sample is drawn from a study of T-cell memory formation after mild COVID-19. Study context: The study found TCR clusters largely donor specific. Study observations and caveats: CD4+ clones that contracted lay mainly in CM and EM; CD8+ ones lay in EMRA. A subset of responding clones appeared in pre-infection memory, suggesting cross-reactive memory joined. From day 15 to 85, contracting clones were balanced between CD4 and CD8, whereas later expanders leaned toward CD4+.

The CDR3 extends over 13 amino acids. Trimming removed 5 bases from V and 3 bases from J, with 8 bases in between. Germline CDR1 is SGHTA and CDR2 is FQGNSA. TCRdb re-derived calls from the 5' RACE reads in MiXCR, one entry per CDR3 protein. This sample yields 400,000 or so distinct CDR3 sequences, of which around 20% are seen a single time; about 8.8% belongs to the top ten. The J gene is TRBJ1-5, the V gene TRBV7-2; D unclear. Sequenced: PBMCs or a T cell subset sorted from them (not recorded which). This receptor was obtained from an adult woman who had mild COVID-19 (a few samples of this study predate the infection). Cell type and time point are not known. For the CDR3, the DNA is TGTGCCAGCAGCCTCAGAAACAATCAGCCCCAGCATTTT. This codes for CASSLRNNQPQHF.